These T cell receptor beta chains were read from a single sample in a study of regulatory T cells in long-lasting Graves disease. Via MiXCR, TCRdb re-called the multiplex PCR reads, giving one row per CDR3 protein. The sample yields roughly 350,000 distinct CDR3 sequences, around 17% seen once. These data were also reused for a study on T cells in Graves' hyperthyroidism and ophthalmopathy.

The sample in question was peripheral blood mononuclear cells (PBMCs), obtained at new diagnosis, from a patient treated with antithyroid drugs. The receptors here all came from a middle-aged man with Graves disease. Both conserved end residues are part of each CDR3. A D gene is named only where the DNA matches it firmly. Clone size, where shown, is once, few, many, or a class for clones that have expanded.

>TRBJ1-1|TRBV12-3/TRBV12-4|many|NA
CASNAGKDTEAFF
TGTGCCAGCAATGCAGGGAAGGACACTGAAGCTTTCTTT
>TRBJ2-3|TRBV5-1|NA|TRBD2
CASAHGLAGNTDTQYF
TGCGCCAGCGCCCACGGACTAGCGGGGAACACAGATACGCAGTATTTT
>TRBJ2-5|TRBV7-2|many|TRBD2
CASGLGEETQYF
TGTGCCAGCGGACTAGGGGAAGAGACCCAGTACTTC
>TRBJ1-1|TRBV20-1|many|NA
CSAQKDQNTEAFF
TGCAGTGCCCAAAAGGACCAGAACACTGAAGCTTTCTTT
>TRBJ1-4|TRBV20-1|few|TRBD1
CSARSFSTGSWEKLFF
TGCAGTGCTAGATCCTTTTCGACAGGGTCATGGGAAAAACTGTTTTTT
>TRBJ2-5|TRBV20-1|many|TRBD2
CSAGTSKETQYF
TGCAGTGCGGGGACTAGCAAAGAGACCCAGTACTTC
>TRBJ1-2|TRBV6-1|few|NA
CASRNTAGYTF
TGTGCCAGCAGGAACACCGCTGGCTACACCTTC
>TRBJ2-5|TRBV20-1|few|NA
CSARDQVETQYF
TGCAGTGCTAGAGATCAGGTGGAGACCCAGTACTTC
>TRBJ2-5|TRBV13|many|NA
CASSLGDAARTQYF
TGTGCCAGCAGCTTAGGGGACGCCGCGCGGACCCAGTACTTC
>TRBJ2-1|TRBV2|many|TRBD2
CASKASGGNNEQFF
TGTGCCAGCAAAGCTAGCGGGGGGAACAATGAGCAGTTCTTC
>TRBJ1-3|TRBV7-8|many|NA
CASSLTRGGNTIYF
TGTGCCAGCAGCTTAACACGCGGAGGAAACACCATATATTTT
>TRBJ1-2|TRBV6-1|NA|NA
CASRDGWRTYGYTF
TGTGCCAGCAGAGACGGGTGGCGGACCTATGGCTACACCTTC
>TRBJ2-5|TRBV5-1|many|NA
CASSFGFGQGQTQYF
TGCGCCAGCAGCTTTGGGTTCGGGCAGGGTCAGACCCAGTACTTC